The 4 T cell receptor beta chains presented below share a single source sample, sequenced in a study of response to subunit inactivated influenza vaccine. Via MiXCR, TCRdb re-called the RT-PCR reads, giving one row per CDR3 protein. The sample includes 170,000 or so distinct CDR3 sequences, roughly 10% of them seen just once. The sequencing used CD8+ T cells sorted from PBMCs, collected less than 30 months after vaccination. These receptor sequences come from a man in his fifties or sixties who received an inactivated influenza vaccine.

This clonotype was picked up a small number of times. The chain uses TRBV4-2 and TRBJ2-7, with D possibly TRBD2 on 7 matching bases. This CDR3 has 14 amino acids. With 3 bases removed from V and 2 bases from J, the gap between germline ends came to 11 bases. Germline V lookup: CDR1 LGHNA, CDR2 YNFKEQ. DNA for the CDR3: TGTGCCAGCAGCCACGAAGGGGGGGCCTACGAGCAGTACTTC. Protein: CASSHEGGAYEQYF.

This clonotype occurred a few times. In DNA, the CDR3 is TGTGCCAGCAGCGCCGGGACTAGCGGGACCTCAGATACGCAGTATTTT. It yields the protein CASSAGTSGTSDTQYF. The chain couples TRBV7-9 to TRBJ2-3; 13 nucleotides agree with TRBD2. V was pared by 5 bases and J by 4 bases, with 6 bases of the junction left unmatched. Per germline, CDR1 SEHNR and CDR2 FQNEAQ (reference sequence). The CDR3 totals 16 residues.

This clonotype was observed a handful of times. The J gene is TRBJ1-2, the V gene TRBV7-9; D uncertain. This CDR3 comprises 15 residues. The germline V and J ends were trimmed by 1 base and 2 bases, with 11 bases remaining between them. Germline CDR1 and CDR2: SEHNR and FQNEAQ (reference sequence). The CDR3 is CASSLGSAANYGYTF. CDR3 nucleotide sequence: TGTGCCAGCAGCTTAGGTTCGGCAGCGAACTATGGCTACACCTTC.

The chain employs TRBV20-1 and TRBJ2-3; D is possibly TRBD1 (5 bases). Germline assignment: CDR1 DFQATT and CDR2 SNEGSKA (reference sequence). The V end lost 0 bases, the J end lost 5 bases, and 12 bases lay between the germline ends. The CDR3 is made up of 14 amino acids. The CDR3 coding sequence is TGCAGTGCTAGAGATCTACAGGAAGGAGATACGCAGTATTTT. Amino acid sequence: CSARDLQEGDTQYF.